The source of this TCR beta chain is a study of cytomegalovirus exposure and HLA in healthy donors (dated by TCRdb to between 2016 and 2019). Looking at the study overall: An earlier analysis of several hundred of the donors reported approximately 280 Gb of sequence data and around 110 million unique TCR beta sequences obtained from 150 million to 200 million T cells. All discovery cohort repertoires had been generated using a single sequencing platform. Using immunosequencing, the study profiled T cell repertoires from about 650 subjects and related those repertoires to cytomegalovirus serostatus. HLA typing covered class I and class II loci at four-digit resolution. Of the approximately 400 genotyped donors, approximately 82% fell in the genetic ancestry cluster associated with self-reported Caucasian donors. The number of donors typed differed by locus, with 629-630 for A, B, C, DRB1 and DQB1, 522 for DQA1, some 570 for DPA1, and approximately 470 for DPB1. Because of strong linkage in the cohort, 5 or 6 DR-DQ haplotypes were treated as single units for association and clustering. High-throughput TCR immunosequencing, statistical association of individual TCRs with disease status, and machine learning were combined to predict cytomegalovirus infection status. The study aimed to test whether signatures of past pathogen exposure could be identified by cataloging public T cell receptors. A later genetic analysis used genome-wide SNP genotypes for about three fifths of the roughly 700 donors, treating that subset as a discovery cohort. An earlier analysis of 587 of the donors used high-throughput TCR beta sequencing to judge whether each TCR beta V gene segment behaved as functional or pseudogenic. Alongside the repertoire data, information on donor age, sex, ethnicity and CMV serostatus was compiled. To study patterns of TCR occurrence, a later analysis re-analyzed previously published TCR beta repertoires from just over 650 donors and added high-resolution HLA genotyping. Rather than drawing on any new phenotypic data, the later analysis identified candidate immune exposures from TCR beta sequences and the way those sequences occurred across donors. In addition to the first cohort of approximately 670 subjects, a separate validation cohort of about 120 different subjects was used. An early release that covered around 590 HLA-typed donors contained approximately 300 gigabases of sequencing data and approximately 85 million unique TCR sequences. Among some 410 genotyped donors of the cohort, an average of roughly 230,000 unique TCR beta nucleotide sequences was sequenced per donor, of which about 18% were non-productive. The research as a whole found: An association between a missense DCLRE1C variant and V-gene and J-gene trimming of TCR beta chains was found in a later genetic analysis and replicated in an independent cohort. In vitro tests confirmed that a few of the cytomegalovirus-associated TCR beta chains recognize cytomegalovirus antigens. In a later analysis, the rate of TCR association differed among HLA loci, with DRB1 alleles having the most associated TCRs and HLA-C alleles having the fewest. Across donors, most TCR sequences were observed very rarely, whereas some public TCRs were present in many individuals. Specific HLA alleles were associated with roughly 17,000 TCR beta sequences at a false discovery rate of 0.05 in a later analysis. A later analysis found that HLA-associated TCR beta chains were more clonally expanded and had lower generation probabilities than equally common non-associated chains. The authors suggested that the approach could potentially be generalized to other disease states and immunological phenotypes. According to a later genetic analysis, donors in an Asian-associated ancestry cluster had fewer N-insertions in productive TCRs than the approximately 710-donor mean. A cluster of highly shared sequence variants was judged likely to be a technical artifact of the sequencing pipeline. A further reported finding was that TCR beta sequences accurately predicted the HLA-A and HLA-B alleles for most subjects in the first cohort. In an earlier analysis of around 600 of the donors, most TCR beta V segments appeared in productive rearrangements about 87% or about 30% of the time, broadly matching IMGT annotations. According to a later analysis, parvovirus B19, influenza, CMV and Epstein-Barr virus appeared linked to several top co-occurrence clusters. A later analysis found that most CMV-associated TCR beta chains appeared HLA-restricted, with HLA associations seemingly driven largely by CMV exposure. Because HLA typing was missing for some donors at each locus, association tests included only the typed subset. Because counts were too low, under 20 rarely observed V segments, including chromosome 9 orphons, were left out of the earlier analysis of several hundred of the donors. Linkage disequilibrium might explain the correlated functional status among segregating V segments, but an unknown experimental factor could not be excluded. The classifier was reported to diagnose cytomegalovirus status with high specificity and sensitivity in both the original and validation cohorts. The only immune exposure information available for the cohort was CMV serostatus. The study listed 164 TCR beta chains as associated with cytomegalovirus. When HLA alleles, especially DR and DQ, strongly co-occurred, attributing TCR associations to individual alleles was difficult. Some IMGT-functional V segments, including TRBV6-2 and TRBV6-3, could not be distinguished by the 87-base-pair reads and were therefore excluded. Roughly uniform sequencing depth across donors was assumed in presence/absence analyses, although this assumption may not hold. This cohort had only TCR beta chains sequenced, and the lack of alpha or paired-chain data limited which features could be detected.

Preparation of the library involved the immunoSEQ multiplex PCR assay. The multiplex PCR relied on a mix of 60 forward primers for TCR Vbeta segments and 13 reverse primers for TCR Jbeta segments. A multiplex PCR assay on genomic DNA amplified the CDR3 region of rearranged TCR beta genes. On the Illumina HiSeq System, the amplified TCR beta libraries were sequenced as 87-base-pair reads. Per the original workflow: In a later analysis, some 80 million unique TCR beta chains were counted across the 650 to 700 repertoires, and roughly 11 million of these chains were shared by at least two donors. Raw reads were error-corrected and collapsed into unique sequences with a nearest-neighbor algorithm that merged closely related sequences to remove PCR and sequencing errors. CDR3 sequences were aligned to IMGT reference sequences to assign V, D and J gene segments. For a sequence to be retained, a match of at least six nucleotides to both a V gene segment and a J gene segment was required. A rearrangement counted as productive if the CDR3 had no stop codons and remained in frame with V and J, and every other rearrangement counted as non-productive. Following IMGT convention, CDR3 was defined as the stretch from the second conserved V-encoded cysteine to the conserved J-encoded phenylalanine. The earlier analysis of about 640 of the donors excluded any sequence lacking an unambiguous match to a single V gene segment. An earlier analysis of several hundred of the donors called V segments functional above 56.7% productive rearrangements and segregating when the between-donor standard deviation exceeded 5%. To diagnose cytomegalovirus status from the catalog of TCR beta chain sequences, a statistical classification framework was built. In a later analysis, V and J genes were assigned by comparing TCR nucleotide sequences against IMGT/GENE-DB human TR gene sequences. The TCRdist pipeline was used in a later analysis to assign CDR3 sequences and most-parsimonious VDJ recombination scenarios. A later analysis defined each TCR beta chain by its CDR3 amino acid sequence plus V-gene family, and excluded reads lacking a unique V-gene family. A later analysis removed several hundred highly shared, low-generation-probability nucleotide sequences to deal with suspected cross-contamination and a sequencing artifact. A later analysis calculated a clonal expansion index for each public chain from normalized within-repertoire ranks of inferred template counts. In a later analysis, generation probabilities were computed using a VDJ recombination model fitted to out-of-frame rearrangements, and the results were checked against IGoR. In a later analysis, TCR-TCR, TCR-HLA and TCR-CMV co-occurrence was scored with hypergeometric tests, and a repertoire-size bias correction was applied to TCR pairs. False discovery rates were estimated in a later analysis by permuting HLA or CMV assignments 20 times. A later analysis grouped co-occurring TCRs with DBSCAN, adding TCRdist sequence similarity when clustering within HLA-allele-positive subsets. Repertoires with fewer than 30,000 or more than 120,000 public chains were left out of co-occurrence clustering, as were five repertoires with anomalous nucleotide sharing. What TCRdb holds here is the immuneACCESS table cut down to in-frame rearrangements. Part of the clones is not present; checked against another copy, under half of the missing clones reflect an unresolved V gene, and the others are unexplained. The V and J calls and clone size were taken over from that table, and D and trimming were inferred from the DNA. The table for this sample lists approximately 130,000 clones; 75% to 90% of them were counted only once. The ten top clones hold 1.5% to 2% of the sample.

The cohort was made up of about 610 healthy bone marrow donors. All cohort members were sampled while nominally healthy, although unrecorded immune exposures were likely present. The donor was CMV seronegative and belonged to the group of 380 or so seronegative cohort members. A peripheral blood sample was provided by each donor, and peripheral blood mononuclear cells were used for TCR beta sequencing. The Qiagen DNeasy Blood Extraction Kit was used to extract genomic DNA from the blood cell samples. The CDR3 holds 14 amino acids from the cysteine to the phenylalanine. Left in the record is the CDR3 DNA by itself, 42 bases read in frame from the first base. Trimming leaves V shorter by 4 bases and J shorter by 5 bases, with the junction holding 7 bases beyond the gene matches. Based on the germline V gene, the CDR1 and CDR2 sequences are SGHRS and YFSETQ. Regarding this clone: The antigen it recognizes is unknown. One base away there is no much larger clone; base qualities are not given.

The rearranged chain carries TRBV5-1 and TRBJ2-7; 9 bases in between match TRBD1. The clonotype originates from a middle-aged man in good health and CMV-seronegative. Sequencing was carried out using PBMCs. The CDR3 protein: CASSTGTGHDEQYF. The DNA sequence is given as TGCGCCAGCAGCACCGGGACAGGGCACGACGAGCAGTACTTC.